In this sample, the clone carrying this T cell receptor (beta chain) turned up once. Its target is unknown. These data belong to a study of T cell responses to AZD1222 COVID-19 vaccine. Study-wide results and limits: All repertoire sampling was performed exclusively after the peak T cell response.

This CDR3 comprises 16 residues. The germline CDR1 and CDR2 sequences are SGDLS and YYNGEE. J lost 4 bases, V lost 0 bases, and 9 bases had no gene match. Only in-frame clones appear in the TCRdb table, and some are missing; sequencing was by immunoSEQ multiplex PCR. The sample contains fewer than 100,000 clones, 90% of which appear only once. The receptor comes from an adult in good health. The sample consisted of peripheral blood, taken on day 0 of AZD1222 vaccination. This sequence joins TRBV9 and TRBJ2-7, with 8 bases fitting TRBD2. CDR3 DNA sequence: TGTGCCAGCAGCGTAGGAGGGGCGGGGGGCCGGTACGAGCAGTACTTC. This encodes CASSVGGAGGRYEQYF.